Sequencing of this TCR beta chain was carried out in a study of chemoradiotherapy in HPV16-positive cancers. Study-level information: Functional T-cell assays on two HPV16-positive patients' cells defined candidate HPV-specific clones and common TCR motifs.

The CDR3 spans 15 residues. V lost 7 bases to trimming and J lost 7 bases, with 17 bases between them. CDR1 and CDR2 (germline): SNHLY, FYNNEI. TCRdb's table, derived via immunoSEQ multiplex PCR, lists solely in-frame clones and lacks some. This sample carries roughly 23,000 clones, approximately 90% of them seen once, and the ten largest clones take 5.8%. Note on this clone: Antigen unknown.

Broader study findings: HPV-specific T cells were functionally defined from only a couple of HPV16-positive patients. During treatment, candidate HPV-specific clones and E7-related motifs expanded in tumor.

The rearrangement joins TRBV2 to TRBJ1-6; TRBD1 might be the D (5 bases). The receptor's source is a human donor with HPV-associated anogenital cancer. This material consisted of blood, taken from a patient who underwent chemoradiotherapy. DNA for the CDR3: TGTGCCAGCAAGTTAATTTCAGGGTCGAATTCACCCCTCCACTTT. Encoded protein: CASKLISGSNSPLHF. Full variable domain (outside the CDR3, taken from reference TRBV2 and TRBJ1-6): EPEVTQTPSHQVTQMGQEVILRCVPISNHLYFYWYRQILGQKVEFLVSFYNNEISEKSEIFDDQFSVERPDGSNFTLKIRSTKLEDSAMYFCASKLISGSNSPLHFGNGTRLTVT.